What follows are 2 T cell receptor beta chains derived from one specimen sequenced in a study of blood T cells in healthy people across ages (dated by TCRdb to about 2015). The protocol used for the library was 5' RACE. The sequencer was an Illumina HiSeq 2500. A second 7 to 11 cycle PCR used a sample-barcoded 5' primer and a J-beta primer mix. In TCRdb, the public reads were trimmed at Q25 with fastp and aligned with MiXCR, with productive beta chains retained. All rows with the same CDR3 protein become a single entry with the most common DNA and genes. In this sample the table shows roughly 700,000 distinct CDR3 sequences, approximately 29% of which occur a single time. Roughly 14% of the sample belongs to the ten largest clones. Specimen: blood. These receptors were taken from a woman older than 75 in good health. Donor details come from another sample of the same person, matched by shared clones.

The rearrangement links TRBV28 to TRBJ1-5; possibly TRBD1 for D (5 bases). V lost 5 bases and J 3 bases, leaving 14 bases between the germline ends. The CDR3 runs 15 residues. CDR1 MDHEN and CDR2 SYDVKM come from the germline V gene. The CDR3 sequence is CASSPFVGVNQPQHF. The CDR3 DNA follows: TGTGCCAGCAGTCCCTTTGTGGGGGTCAATCAGCCCCAGCATTTT.

This clonotype has more than one count but fewer than ten. This may arise from a read error, as a much more abundant clone is one base away. CDR3 in amino acids: CSARIWNEQFF. DNA of the CDR3: TGCAGTGCTCGCATATGGAATGAGCAGTTCTTC. The chain recombines TRBV20-1 with TRBJ2-1, with D uncertain. V gave up 5 bases and J gave up 7 bases, with 9 bases separating them. There are 11 residues in the CDR3. Germline V lookup: CDR1 DFQATT, CDR2 SNEGSKA (reference sequence).